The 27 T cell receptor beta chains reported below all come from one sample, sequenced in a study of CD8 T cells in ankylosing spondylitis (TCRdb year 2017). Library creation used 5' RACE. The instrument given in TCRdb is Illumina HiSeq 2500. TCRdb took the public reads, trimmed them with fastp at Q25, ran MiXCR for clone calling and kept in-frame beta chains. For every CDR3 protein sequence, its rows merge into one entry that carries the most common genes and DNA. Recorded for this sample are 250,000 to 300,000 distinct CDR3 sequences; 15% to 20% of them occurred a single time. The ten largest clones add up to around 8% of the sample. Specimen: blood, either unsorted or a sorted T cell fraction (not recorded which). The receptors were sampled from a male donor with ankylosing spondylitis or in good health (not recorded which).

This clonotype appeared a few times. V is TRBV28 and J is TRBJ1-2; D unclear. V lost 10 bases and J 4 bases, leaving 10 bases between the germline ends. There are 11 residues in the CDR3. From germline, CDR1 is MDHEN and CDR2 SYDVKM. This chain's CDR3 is CATHMGYGYTF. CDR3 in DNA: TGTGCCACCCACATGGGCTATGGCTACACCTTC.

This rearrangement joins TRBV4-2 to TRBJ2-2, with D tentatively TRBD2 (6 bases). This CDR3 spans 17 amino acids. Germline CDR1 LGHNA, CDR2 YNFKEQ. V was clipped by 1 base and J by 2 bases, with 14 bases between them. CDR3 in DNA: TGTGCCAGCAGCCAAGGGGCGGGACTTCTAAACACCGGGGAGCTGTTTTTT. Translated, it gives CASSQGAGLLNTGELFF.

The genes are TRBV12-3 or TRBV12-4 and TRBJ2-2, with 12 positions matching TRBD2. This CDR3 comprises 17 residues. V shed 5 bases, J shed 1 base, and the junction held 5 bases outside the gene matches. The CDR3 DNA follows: TGTGCCAGCAGTCGACTAGCGGGAGCGGTGAACACCGGGGAGCTGTTTTTT. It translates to CASSRLAGAVNTGELFF.

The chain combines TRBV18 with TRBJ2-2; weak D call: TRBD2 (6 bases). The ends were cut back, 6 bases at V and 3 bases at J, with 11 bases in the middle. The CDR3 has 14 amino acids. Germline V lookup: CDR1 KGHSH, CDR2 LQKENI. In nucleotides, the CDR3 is TGTGCCAGCTCGAGGGACTTCTACACCGGGGAGCTGTTTTTT. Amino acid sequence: CASSRDFYTGELFF. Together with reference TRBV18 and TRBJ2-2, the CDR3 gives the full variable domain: NAGVMQNPRHLVRRRGQEARLRCSPMKGHSHVYWYRQLPEEGLKFMVYLQKENIIDESGMPKERFSAEFPKEGPSILRIQQVVRGDSAAYFCASSRDFYTGELFFGEGSRLTVL.

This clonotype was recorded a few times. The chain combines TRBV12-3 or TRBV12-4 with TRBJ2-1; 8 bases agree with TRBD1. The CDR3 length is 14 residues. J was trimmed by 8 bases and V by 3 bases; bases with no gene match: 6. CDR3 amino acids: CASSFGQGLYEQFF. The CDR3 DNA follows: TGTGCCAGCAGTTTTGGACAGGGTTTGTATGAGCAGTTCTTC.

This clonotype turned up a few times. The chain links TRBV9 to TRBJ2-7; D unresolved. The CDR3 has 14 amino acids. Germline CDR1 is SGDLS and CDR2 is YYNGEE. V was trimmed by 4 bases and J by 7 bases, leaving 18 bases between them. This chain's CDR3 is CASSPREQATEQYV. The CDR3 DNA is TGTGCCAGCAGCCCACGAGAGCAGGCGACGGAGCAGTACGTC.

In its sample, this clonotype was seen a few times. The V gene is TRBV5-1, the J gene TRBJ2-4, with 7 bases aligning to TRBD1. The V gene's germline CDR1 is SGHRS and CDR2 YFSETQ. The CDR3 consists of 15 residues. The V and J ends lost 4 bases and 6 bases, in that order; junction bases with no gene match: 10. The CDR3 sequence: CASSQQGRGTNIQYF. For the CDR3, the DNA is TGCGCCAGCAGCCAACAGGGGCGAGGGACAAACATTCAGTACTTC.

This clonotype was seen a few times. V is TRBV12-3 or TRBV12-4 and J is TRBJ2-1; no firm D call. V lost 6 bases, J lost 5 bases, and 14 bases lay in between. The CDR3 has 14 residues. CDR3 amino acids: CASSPATGHNEQFF. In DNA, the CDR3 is TGTGCCAGCAGCCCAGCTACGGGCCACAATGAGCAGTTCTTC.

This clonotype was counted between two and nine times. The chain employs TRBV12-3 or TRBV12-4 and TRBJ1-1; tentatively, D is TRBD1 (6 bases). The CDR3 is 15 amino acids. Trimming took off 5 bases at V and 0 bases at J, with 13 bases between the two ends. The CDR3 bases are TGTGCCAGCAGTCTCAACAGGGTTGTGAACACTGAAGCTTTCTTT. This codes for CASSLNRVVNTEAFF.

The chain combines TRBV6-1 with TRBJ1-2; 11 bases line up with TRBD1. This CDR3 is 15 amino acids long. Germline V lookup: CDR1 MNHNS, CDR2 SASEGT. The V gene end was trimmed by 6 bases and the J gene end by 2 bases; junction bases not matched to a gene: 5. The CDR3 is CASSAGQGVNYGYTF. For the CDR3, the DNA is TGTGCCAGCAGCGCGGGACAGGGGGTAAACTATGGCTACACCTTC.

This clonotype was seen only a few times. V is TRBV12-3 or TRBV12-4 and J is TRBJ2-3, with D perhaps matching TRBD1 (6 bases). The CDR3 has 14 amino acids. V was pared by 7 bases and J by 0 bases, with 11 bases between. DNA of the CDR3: TGTGCCAGCAAGCCGGGACACAGCACAGATACGCAGTATTTT. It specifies CASKPGHSTDTQYF.

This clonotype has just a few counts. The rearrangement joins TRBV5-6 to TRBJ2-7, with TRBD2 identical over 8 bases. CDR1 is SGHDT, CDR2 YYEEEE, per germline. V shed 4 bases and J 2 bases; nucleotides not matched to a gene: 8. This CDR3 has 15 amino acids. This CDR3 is CASSKGLDRTYEQYV. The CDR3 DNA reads TGTGCCAGCAGCAAGGGACTAGACCGCACCTACGAGCAGTACGTC.

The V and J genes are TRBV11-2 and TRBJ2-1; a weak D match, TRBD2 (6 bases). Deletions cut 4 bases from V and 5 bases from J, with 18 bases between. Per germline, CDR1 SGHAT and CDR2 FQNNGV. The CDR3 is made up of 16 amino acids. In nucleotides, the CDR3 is TGTGCCAGCAGCTCACGTCGGGACTGGGAGAACAATGAGCAGTTCTTC. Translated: CASSSRRDWENNEQFF.

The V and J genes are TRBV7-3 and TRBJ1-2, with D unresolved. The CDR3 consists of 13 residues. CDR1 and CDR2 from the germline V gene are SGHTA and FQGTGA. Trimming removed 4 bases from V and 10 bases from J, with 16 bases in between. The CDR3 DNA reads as TGTGCCAGCAGCTCTGACGGGGAAGCTACCTACACCTTC. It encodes CASSSDGEATYTF.

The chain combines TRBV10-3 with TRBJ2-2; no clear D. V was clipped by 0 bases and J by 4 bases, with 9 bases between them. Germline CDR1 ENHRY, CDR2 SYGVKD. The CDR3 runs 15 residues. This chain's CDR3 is CAISESASPTGELFF. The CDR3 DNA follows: TGTGCCATCAGTGAGTCTGCGAGCCCCACCGGGGAGCTGTTTTTT.

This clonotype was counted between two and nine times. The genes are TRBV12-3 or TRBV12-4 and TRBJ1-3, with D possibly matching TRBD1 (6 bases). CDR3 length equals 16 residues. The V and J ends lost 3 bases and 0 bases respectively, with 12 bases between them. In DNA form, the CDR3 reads TGTGCCAGCAGTTTTTCCGGGGGCGGCTCTGGAAACACCATATATTTT. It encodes CASSFSGGGSGNTIYF.

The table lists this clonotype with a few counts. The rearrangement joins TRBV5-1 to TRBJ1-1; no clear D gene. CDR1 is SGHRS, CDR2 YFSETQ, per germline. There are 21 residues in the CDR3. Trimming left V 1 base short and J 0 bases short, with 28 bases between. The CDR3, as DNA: TGCGCCAGCAGCTTGATGCCTCAAGGACTCCCGGGGAGTGTAATGAACACTGAAGCTTTCTTT. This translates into CASSLMPQGLPGSVMNTEAFF. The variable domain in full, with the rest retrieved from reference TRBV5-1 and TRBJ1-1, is KAGVTQTPRYLIKTRGQQVTLSCSPISGHRSVSWYQQTPGQGLQFLFEYFSETQRNKGNFPGRFSGRQFSNSRSEMNVSTLELGDSALYLCASSLMPQGLPGSVMNTEAFFGQGTRLTVV.

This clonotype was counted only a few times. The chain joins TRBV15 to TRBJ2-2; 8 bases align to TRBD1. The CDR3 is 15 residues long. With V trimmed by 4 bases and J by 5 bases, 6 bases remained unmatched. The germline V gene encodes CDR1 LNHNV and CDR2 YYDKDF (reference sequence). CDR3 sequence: CATSNTGGFTGELFF. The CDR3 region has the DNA TGTGCCACCAGCAATACAGGGGGATTTACCGGGGAGCTGTTTTTT.

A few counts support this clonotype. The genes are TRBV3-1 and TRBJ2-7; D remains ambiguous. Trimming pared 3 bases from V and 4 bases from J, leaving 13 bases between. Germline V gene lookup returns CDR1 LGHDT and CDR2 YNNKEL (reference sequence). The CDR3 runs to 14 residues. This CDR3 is CASSQGISFYEQYV. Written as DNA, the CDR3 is TGTGCCAGCAGCCAGGGGATTAGTTTTTACGAGCAGTACGTC.

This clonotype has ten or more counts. DNA of the CDR3: TGCAGTGGGTCGCAGGGAGAGACCCAGTACTTC. Translation: CSGSQGETQYF. This chain joins TRBV20-1 and TRBJ2-5, with D maybe TRBD1 (5 bases). The V and J ends lost 7 bases and 4 bases respectively, with 10 bases between them. The CDR3 sequence is 11 residues long. Germline V gene lookup returns CDR1 DFQATT and CDR2 SNEGSKA (reference sequence).

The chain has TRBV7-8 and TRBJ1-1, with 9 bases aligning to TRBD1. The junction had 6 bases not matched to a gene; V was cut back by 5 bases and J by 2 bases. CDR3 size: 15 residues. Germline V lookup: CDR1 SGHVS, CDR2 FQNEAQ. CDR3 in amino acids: CASSPGQGSNTEAFF. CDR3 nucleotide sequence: TGTGCCAGCAGCCCTGGACAGGGGAGTAACACTGAAGCTTTCTTT.

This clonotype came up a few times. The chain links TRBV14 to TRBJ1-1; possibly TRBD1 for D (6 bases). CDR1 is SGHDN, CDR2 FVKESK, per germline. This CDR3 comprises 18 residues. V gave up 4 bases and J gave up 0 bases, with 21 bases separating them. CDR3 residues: CASSLTRYRTALNTEAFF. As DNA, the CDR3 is TGTGCCAGCAGCCTTACCCGGTATCGGACAGCGTTGAACACTGAAGCTTTCTTT.

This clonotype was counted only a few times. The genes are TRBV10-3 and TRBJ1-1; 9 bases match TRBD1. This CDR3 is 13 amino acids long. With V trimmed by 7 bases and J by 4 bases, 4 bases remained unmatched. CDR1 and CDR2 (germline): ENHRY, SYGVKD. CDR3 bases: TGTGCCATCACCAGACAGGGGGGCACTGAAGCTTTCTTT. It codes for CAITRQGGTEAFF.

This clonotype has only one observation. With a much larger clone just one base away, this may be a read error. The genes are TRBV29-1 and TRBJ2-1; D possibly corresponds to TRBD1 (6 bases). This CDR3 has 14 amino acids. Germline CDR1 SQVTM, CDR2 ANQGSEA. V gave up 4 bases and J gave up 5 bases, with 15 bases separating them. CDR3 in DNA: TGCAGCGTTGGGGGGCGGACGGCCCACAATGAGCAGTTCTTC. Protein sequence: CSVGGRTAHNEQFF.

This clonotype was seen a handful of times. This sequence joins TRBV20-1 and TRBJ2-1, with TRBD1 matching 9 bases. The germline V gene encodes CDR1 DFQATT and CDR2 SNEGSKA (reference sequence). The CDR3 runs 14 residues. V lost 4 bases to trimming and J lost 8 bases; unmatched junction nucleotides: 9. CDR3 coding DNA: TGCAGTGCTACCGGGACAGGGAGGAGGGATGAGCAGTTCTTC. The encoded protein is CSATGTGRRDEQFF.

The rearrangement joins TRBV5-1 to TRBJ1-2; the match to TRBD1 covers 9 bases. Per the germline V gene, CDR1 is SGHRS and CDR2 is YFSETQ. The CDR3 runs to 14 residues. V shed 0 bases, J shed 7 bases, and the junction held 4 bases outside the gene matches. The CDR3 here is CASSLDRGPGGYTF. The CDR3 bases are TGCGCCAGCAGCTTGGACAGGGGGCCCGGTGGCTACACCTTC.

The CDR3 DNA is TGTGCCAGCAGTTTAAGACTAGCGGGCGGCTCTGGGGCCAACGTCCTGACTTTC. It yields the protein CASSLRLAGGSGANVLTF. J is TRBJ2-6 and V is TRBV2; TRBD2 matches at 10 bases. Looked up from germline, CDR1 is SNHLY and CDR2 is FYNNEI. CDR3 length equals 18 residues. V was pared by 5 bases and J by 0 bases, with 7 bases of the junction left unmatched.